Sequencing of this T cell receptor beta chain was carried out in a study of blood T cell repertoires in COVID-19 (dated by TCRdb to the early 2020s). Context from the whole study: Recovered participants in ImmuneRACE Cohort 3 were defined by two consecutive negative NP/OP PCR tests, clearance by a healthcare professional, or resolution of symptoms. Where available, HLA class I and class II types were obtained from metadata supplied by the sample provider rather than from assay-based typing. The samples were drawn from the first 160 participants of the ongoing ImmuneRACE study and from over a thousand subjects provided by 6 global collaborators. The material from the prospective study consisted of cDNA or gDNA derived from T cells, B-cell-depleted T cells, or PBMCs. Sample metadata almost always included a de-identified subject ID, COVID-19 status, age in years and sex. Collaborator samples came from the United States, Italy and Spain and covered acute and convalescent phases of COVID-19. The repertoires were released in a freely available public database meant as a resource for research on the immune response to SARS-CoV-2. Deeply sampled blood TCRbeta repertoires from subjects exposed to, actively infected with, or recovered from COVID-19 were included in the dataset. What the study reported, not specific to this receptor: Clinical and demographic metadata were provided uncurated, with the amount varying by source and participant.

In the prospective study, participants were about 18 to 100 years old, resided in fewer than 25 geographic areas of the United States, and were enrolled through a virtual design. In the prospective study, participants were assigned to cohorts based on the clinical history participants reported in a screening survey and a study questionnaire. In the prospective study, whole blood, serum and a nasopharyngeal or oropharyngeal swab were collected from each participant by mobile phlebotomists. Over an approximately 2-month period, participants in the prospective study had the option of providing additional blood draws and questionnaires. Before DNA extraction, prospective study blood samples were shipped either frozen or at room temperature. TCRbeta CDR3 regions were amplified from genomic DNA using the immunoSEQ Assay, a bias-controlled multiplex PCR. On the authors' methods: The number of nucleated cells in each sample was estimated by amplification of reference gene primers within the assay. To quantify the absolute abundance of each unique TCRbeta CDR3 rearrangement, sequence reads were collapsed and filtered. Productive Simpson clonality was computed per sample as the square root of Simpson's diversity index over productive rearrangements. Drawn from immuneACCESS, this table holds only the in-frame rearrangements with V and J called that TCRdb kept. Clones are partly lost; checked studies trace under half to an unresolved V gene and leave the rest unexplained. V, J and clone size were drawn from that table, and D and trimming were deduced from the DNA. The sample data list roughly 210,000 clones, and over 75% of these were observed just once. The biggest ten clones account for less than 8% of the sample.

To note about this clone: Its antigen remains unidentified. No much larger clone is present one base from it, and per-base qualities are unavailable.

The germline V gene encodes CDR1 MDHEN and CDR2 SYDVKM. There are 12 amino acids in the CDR3, from cysteine to phenylalanine inclusive. Of the read, only the CDR3 DNA is kept; its 36 bases are in frame from base 1. The V end loses 4 bases and the J end loses 8 bases, and a stretch of 11 bases separates them. The sample taken for sequencing was PBMCs or T cells enriched from blood (not recorded which). This receptor was identified in a man aged 25-40 years in a cohort exposed to, infected with or recovered from COVID-19 (not recorded which). The sequence is built from TRBV28 and TRBJ1-2; the best D guess is TRBD1, with 5 bases matching. This receptor has the CDR3 CASSYSGYGYTF. The DNA sequence is as follows: TGTGCCAGCAGTTACTCAGGGTACGGCTACACCTTC.